The present TCR beta chain was sequenced within a study of blood T cell repertoires in COVID-19. Across the study: PBMCs, B-cell-depleted T cells, or T cells provided the cDNA or gDNA that made up the material.

CDR1 and CDR2 (germline): SGHDN, FVKESK. The V gene lost 8 bases and the J gene lost 4 bases, with 11 bases spanning the gap. This CDR3 spans 12 amino acids. Authors' methods: Reference gene primer amplification yielded estimated nucleated cell counts. Only in-frame clones appear in the TCRdb table, and some are missing; sequencing was by immunoSEQ multiplex PCR. Clonal size and the V and J genes are those of that table, whereas D and trimming came from the DNA. The sample consists of 360,000 or so clones, roughly 84% of them appearing once. Cohort allocation depended upon clinical history that participants reported. Donors in Cohort 3 counted as recovered after two negative PCRs, clearance, or symptom resolution.

This clonotype was obtained from a woman in her thirties who had recovered from COVID-19. Sequencing was done on a sample of PBMCs or T cells enriched from blood (not recorded which). V and J are TRBV14 and TRBJ2-5; D is uncertain. CDR3 region: CASGLRGETQYF. DNA for the CDR3: TGTGCCAGCGGCTTGCGCGGAGAGACCCAGTACTTC.